The 28 T cell receptor beta chains listed next were all sequenced from one sample in a study of T cell repertoires in cytomegalovirus infection. TCRdb used MiXCR to reprocess the reads, holding one entry per CDR3 protein. The sample shows roughly 570,000 distinct CDR3 sequences, 40% of them seen only once. For these receptors, no antigen is known. This specimen consisted of cultured PBMCs, obtained from culture after CMV antigen stimulation. Every receptor here comes from a human donor in good health (CMV status not recorded). Some clones in this sample may be carry-over from other donors' samples.

This sequence joins TRBV12-3 or TRBV12-4 and TRBJ1-2; the D gene is possibly TRBD1 (5 bases). The CDR3 totals 13 residues. V was pared by 7 bases and J by 8 bases, with 17 bases between. Here the CDR3 DNA reads TGTGCCAGCACGACCGGAACGGGGGAGGGCTACACCTTC. It codes for CASTTGTGEGYTF.

This chain connects TRBV5-1 to TRBJ2-3; D possibly corresponds to TRBD2 (6 bases). The germline CDR1 and CDR2 sequences are SGHRS and YFSETQ. The CDR3 spans 14 residues. V was pared by 4 bases and J by 2 bases, with 11 bases between. The CDR3 DNA is TGCGCCAGCAGCGTGGGACTCTTCACAGATACGCAGTATTTT. Its translation is CASSVGLFTDTQYF. The full variable domain, its missing parts supplied by reference TRBV5-1 and TRBJ2-3, is KAGVTQTPRYLIKTRGQQVTLSCSPISGHRSVSWYQQTPGQGLQFLFEYFSETQRNKGNFPGRFSGRQFSNSRSEMNVSTLELGDSALYLCASSVGLFTDTQYFGPGTRLTVL.

This clonotype has just one count. At one of its ends the junction is not consistent with the germline gene, which may arise from a read error. The gene calls are TRBV7-9 and TRBJ2-6; no definite D call. Germline CDR1 is SEHNR and CDR2 is FQNEAQ (reference sequence). The CDR3 is 16 residues long. In nucleotides, the CDR3 is TGTGCCAGCAACTTAATCCCCAGCTCTGGGGCCAACGTCCTGACTTTC. The encoded protein is CASNLIPSSGANVLTF. Combining the CDR3 with reference TRBV7-9 and TRBJ2-6 gives the whole variable domain DTGVSQNPRHKITKRGQNVTFRCDPISEHNRLYWYRQTLGQGPEFLTYFQNEAQLEKSRLLSDRFSAERPKGSFSTLEIQRTEQGDSAMYLCASNLIPSSGANVLTFGAGSRLTVL.

The J gene is TRBJ2-3, the V gene TRBV7-2; perhaps TRBD2 as D (6 bases). The germline gives CDR1 SGHTA, CDR2 FQGNSA. The CDR3 covers 16 residues. The V end was cut by 5 bases, the J end by 6 bases, with 21 bases between. The CDR3 sequence: CASSPPAGSLPDTQYF. CDR3 DNA: TGTGCCAGCAGCCCCCCGGCGGGGTCCCTGCCGGATACGCAGTATTTT.

The rearrangement links TRBV13 to TRBJ2-3; TRBD2 agrees at 14 bases. Losses at the gene ends were 5 bases for V and 3 bases for J; bases not matched to a gene: 7. Germline V gene sequence: CDR1 PRHDT, CDR2 FYEKMQ (reference sequence). The CDR3 totals 17 residues. CDR3 loop: CASSPTGLAGVTDTQYF. As DNA, the CDR3 is TGTGCCAGCAGCCCGACGGGACTAGCGGGAGTGACAGATACGCAGTATTTT.

This chain uses TRBV7-2 with TRBJ2-7; 10 nucleotides match TRBD2. The J segment lost 3 bases and the V segment lost 0 bases, leaving 2 bases of the junction unmatched. The CDR3 loop spans 15 amino acids. The germline gives CDR1 SGHTA, CDR2 FQGNSA. The CDR3 DNA reads as TGTGCCAGCAGCTTAGCGACTAGCGGGTACTACGAGCAGTACTTC. Its protein product is CASSLATSGYYEQYF.

The V and J genes are TRBV6-1 and TRBJ2-7; weak D call: TRBD1 (5 bases). V shed 11 bases and J shed 1 base, with 21 bases lying between them. The germline CDR1 and CDR2 sequences are MNHNS and SASEGT. The CDR3 loop spans 15 amino acids. The CDR3 DNA is TGTGCCGGGAACTTGGAATATGGGGCATCCTACGAGCAGTACTTC. This codes for CAGNLEYGASYEQYF.

In its sample, this clonotype was seen a few times. The chain links TRBV5-4 to TRBJ2-5; D gene ambiguous. CDR1 is SGHNT, CDR2 YYREEE, per germline (reference sequence). The CDR3 loop spans 13 amino acids. V lost 1 base, J lost 5 bases, and 9 bases lay in between. The CDR3 region is CASSLRALETQYF. CDR3 in DNA: TGTGCCAGCAGCTTGAGAGCCTTGGAGACCCAGTACTTC.

V usage is TRBV4-3 and J usage is TRBJ2-1, with 11 bases that match TRBD2. CDR1 and CDR2 from the germline V gene are LGHNA and YSLEER. The CDR3 is 19 residues long. The J segment lost 5 bases and the V segment lost 1 base, leaving 13 bases of the junction unmatched. The CDR3 region is CASSQGAPGLAERNNEQFF. The DNA for the CDR3 is TGCGCCAGCAGCCAAGGGGCCCCGGGACTAGCGGAGCGGAACAATGAGCAGTTCTTC.

The chain employs TRBV7-8 and TRBJ2-1; 14 nucleotides line up with TRBD2. The J segment lost 4 bases and the V segment lost 4 bases, leaving 9 bases of the junction unmatched. The CDR3 is 18 residues long. Per the germline V gene, CDR1 is SGHVS and CDR2 is FQNEAQ. CDR3 sequence: CASSYRTSGGTTYNEQFF. CDR3 DNA sequence: TGTGCCAGCAGCTATAGGACTAGCGGGGGGACCACGTACAATGAGCAGTTCTTC.

The chain combines TRBV7-8 with TRBJ2-7; D possibly corresponds to TRBD2 (5 bases). This CDR3 comprises 13 residues. In germline, CDR1 is SGHVS, CDR2 FQNEAQ. V lost 5 bases and J lost 1, with 9 bases in between. CDR3 amino acids: CASSDGLSYEQYF. In DNA, the CDR3 is TGTGCCAGCAGCGACGGACTTTCCTACGAGCAGTACTTC.

In its sample, this clonotype was seen a few times. The V gene is TRBV4-3, the J gene TRBJ2-5; 7 bases are a match to TRBD2. The germline gives CDR1 LGHNA, CDR2 YSLEER. This CDR3 region has 14 residues. Trimming at V came to 2 bases and at J to 5 bases, leaving 5 bases not matched to a gene. The CDR3 bases are TGCGCCAGCAGCCAAACGAGGGGAGGGGAGACCCAGTACTTC. The encoded protein is CASSQTRGGETQYF.

This chain links TRBV10-3 with TRBJ2-5; 9 nucleotides line up with TRBD2. Trimming took 2 bases from V and 1 from J; bases not matched to a gene: 11. The CDR3 runs to 18 residues. From germline, CDR1 is ENHRY and CDR2 SYGVKD. The CDR3 here is CAISERGGRAGGQETQYF. Written as DNA, the CDR3 is TGTGCCATCAGTGAGAGGGGCGGGAGGGCCGGGGGCCAAGAGACCCAGTACTTC.

The chain couples TRBV4-2 to TRBJ2-7; 10 bases map to TRBD1. The CDR3 runs to 15 residues. V lost 2 bases, J lost 2 bases, and 3 bases stayed unmatched. The germline V gene has CDR1 LGHNA and CDR2 YNFKEQ. Written as DNA, the CDR3 is TGTGCCAGCAGCCAACCCGGGACAGGGGCCTACGAGCAGTACTTC. Its protein is CASSQPGTGAYEQYF.

This clonotype was detected once. The chain has TRBV24-1 and TRBJ2-1; D gene uncertain. V lost 5 bases and J lost 7, with 5 bases in between. CDR1 is KGHDR, CDR2 SFDVKD, per germline. The CDR3 is 11 residues long. CDR3 amino acids: CATSARNEQFF. CDR3 DNA sequence: TGTGCCACCAGTGCGCGGAATGAGCAGTTCTTC.

The chain employs TRBV19 and TRBJ2-7; D is unresolved. The V gene lost 11 bases and the J gene lost 3 bases, with 20 bases spanning the gap. The CDR3 contains 14 residues. Per germline, CDR1 LNHDA and CDR2 SQIVND (reference sequence). The CDR3 reads CAPSCVGLVYEQYF. CDR3 DNA sequence: TGTGCCCCGTCCTGCGTCGGTCTCGTCTACGAGCAGTACTTC.

The chain couples TRBV6-1 to TRBJ2-1, with unresolved D. Germline loops: CDR1 MNHNS, CDR2 SASEGT. V lost 8 bases, J lost 3 bases, and 8 bases lay in between. The CDR3 loop spans 12 amino acids. The CDR3 region has the DNA TGTGCCAGCGGTGGCCGCTACAATGAGCAGTTCTTC. This gives the protein CASGGRYNEQFF.

The chain combines TRBV19 with TRBJ2-3; D unresolved. This CDR3 comprises 16 residues. Trimming stripped 6 bases from V and 4 bases from J, with 20 bases between. CDR1 LNHDA and CDR2 SQIVND come from the germline V gene (reference sequence). CDR3 coding DNA: TGTGCCAGTAGGCCCGTGCTCGCGGCTGGGCCAGATACGCAGTATTTT. It codes for CASRPVLAAGPDTQYF.

This clonotype was seen repeatedly, ten times or more. The chain couples TRBV7-2 to TRBJ2-5; a weak D match, TRBD2 (6 bases). CDR1 and CDR2 from the germline V gene are SGHTA and FQGNSA. The CDR3 runs 14 residues. Trimming took off 0 bases at V and 3 bases at J, with 8 bases between the two ends. DNA of the CDR3: TGTGCCAGCAGCTTAGCGGGAGGAGAAGAGACCCAGTACTTC. As protein: CASSLAGGEETQYF.

The V and J genes are TRBV5-5 and TRBJ2-1, with TRBD2 matching 7 bases. Germline assignment: CDR1 SGHKS and CDR2 YYEKEE (reference sequence). Trimming cost V 1 base and J 4 bases; bases outside gene matches: 8. CDR3 size: 16 residues. CDR3 nucleotides: TGTGCCAGCAGCTTGACATCCACTAGCGAGTACAATGAGCAGTTCTTC. Residues: CASSLTSTSEYNEQFF.

This chain uses TRBV11-2 with TRBJ2-3, with TRBD2 identical over 13 bases. Germline loops: CDR1 SGHAT, CDR2 FQNNGV. The CDR3 totals 17 residues. The trim removed 5 bases at V and 3 bases at J, leaving 8 bases unmatched. Here the CDR3 reads CASSPGTSGAATDTQYF. The CDR3 DNA is TGTGCCAGCAGCCCAGGGACTAGCGGGGCAGCGACAGATACGCAGTATTTT.

This clonotype was recorded a few times. The genes are TRBV7-4 and TRBJ2-5; D is undetermined. This CDR3 has 11 amino acids. Trimming took 4 bases from V and 5 from J, leaving 5 bases between them. Per germline, CDR1 SGHVT and CDR2 SQSDAQ. The DNA for the CDR3 is TGTGCCAGCAGCTCCTATGAGACCCAGTACTTC. This gives the protein CASSSYETQYF.

V usage is TRBV7-9 and J usage is TRBJ2-5, with 7 bases aligning to TRBD1. Germline V gene sequence: CDR1 SEHNR, CDR2 FQNEAQ (reference sequence). J was trimmed by 2 bases and V by 5 bases; bases with no gene match: 8. This CDR3 comprises 15 residues. The CDR3 DNA reads as TGTGCCAGCAGCCCCCAGGGGACAGTACAAGAGACCCAGTACTTC. Its translation is CASSPQGTVQETQYF.

This clonotype occurred once. The J gene is TRBJ2-7, the V gene TRBV19; D tentatively fits TRBD1 or TRBD2 (6 bases each). Germline CDR1 is LNHDA and CDR2 is SQIVND (reference sequence). V dropped 7 bases and J dropped 3 bases, with 13 bases sitting between them. The CDR3 is 13 residues long. CDR3 loop: CASKDGGRYEQYF. CDR3 nucleotide sequence: TGTGCCAGTAAGGACGGGGGCCGCTACGAGCAGTACTTC. The full variable domain, completed using reference TRBV19 and TRBJ2-7, is DGGITQSPKYLFRKEGQNVTLSCEQNLNHDAMYWYRQDPGQGLRLIYYSQIVNDFQKGDIAEGYSVSREKKESFPLTVTSAQKNPTAFYLCASKDGGRYEQYFGPGTRLTVT.

Remarks on this clonotype: The germline gene is not matched at one end of the junction; a read error may be the cause. This sequence joins TRBV27 and TRBJ2-3; TRBD1 matches at 9 bases. Germline CDR1 reads MNHEY; CDR2 reads SMNVEV (reference sequence). This CDR3 region has 15 residues. CDR3 protein: CSSSLLGQGLDTQYF. CDR3 nucleotide sequence: TGTTCCAGCAGTTTACTCGGACAGGGGCTGGATACGCAGTATTTT.

The V call is TRBV27, the J call TRBJ1-6; a possible D gene is TRBD1 (5 bases). The CDR3 runs to 14 residues. V lost 4 bases to trimming and J lost 6 bases, with 10 bases between them. Per the germline V gene, CDR1 is MNHEY and CDR2 is SMNVEV (reference sequence). This chain's CDR3 is CASSWGLVNSPLHF. CDR3 nucleotides: TGTGCCAGCAGTTGGGGACTGGTTAATTCACCCCTCCACTTT.

V gene TRBV11-2 combines with J gene TRBJ2-1, with TRBD2 identical over 9 bases. V lost 3 bases to trimming and J lost 0 bases; unmatched junction nucleotides: 15. This CDR3 comprises 20 residues. The germline V gene encodes CDR1 SGHAT and CDR2 FQNNGV. The CDR3 region is CASSFGRGGLAFYSYNEQFF. CDR3 DNA: TGTGCCAGCAGCTTCGGGCGGGGGGGCCTCGCCTTCTACTCCTACAATGAGCAGTTCTTC.

The CDR3 loop is CASSLTQRERYF. DNA for the CDR3: TGTGCCAGCAGCTTAACCCAGCGCGAGCGATACTTC. This rearrangement joins TRBV11-2 to TRBJ2-7; D gene ambiguous. With 2 bases removed from V and 13 bases from J, the gap between germline ends came to 15 bases. CDR3 length: 12 residues. Germline V gene data show CDR1 as SGHAT and CDR2 as FQNNGV. The complete variable domain, with remaining parts taken from reference TRBV11-2 and TRBJ2-7, reads EAGVAQSPRYKIIEKRQSVAFWCNPISGHATLYWYQQILGQGPKLLIQFQNNGVVDDSQLPKDRFSAERLKGVDSTLKIQPAKLEDSAVYLCASSLTQRERYFGPGTRLTVT.